Presented here are 21 T cell receptor beta chains from one specimen sequenced in a study of graft-versus-host responses after intestinal transplantation. Profiled with immunoSEQ multiplex PCR; TCRdb holds only in-frame clones, not every one. The sample lists 37,000 or so clones, 75% to 95% seen once, with 2.3% in the top ten. The sequences come from PBMCs, collected almost 320 days after intestinal transplant. All receptors derive from a human patient who received an intestinal transplant, so some T cells may come from the graft donor.

The V call is TRBV6-5, the J call TRBJ2-5; D may be TRBD2 (7 bases). Germline CDR1 MNHEY, CDR2 SVGAGI. The length of the CDR3 is 15 residues. Trimming took 5 bases from V and 2 from J, leaving 15 bases between them. The CDR3 nucleotides read TGTGCCAGCAGTACGGGGGGCCTAGCGCAAGAGACCCAGTACTTC. This encodes CASSTGGLAQETQYF.

Concerning this clone itself: Given a far larger clone just one base away, this is likely a sequencing read error. The chain carries TRBV11-1 and TRBJ2-7; TRBD2 matches 9 bases. This CDR3 comprises 14 residues. The junction had 4 bases not matched to a gene; V was cut back by 1 base and J by 6 bases. Germline loops: CDR1 SGHAT, CDR2 FQDESV (reference sequence). The CDR3 DNA reads as TGTGCCAGCAGCTTAGGGGCTAGCGGGACCGAGCAGTACTTC. This translates into CASSLGASGTEQYF.

The chain is built from TRBV25-1 and TRBJ2-7; 7 nucleotides agree with TRBD1. The CDR3 consists of 14 residues. V lost 10 bases and J lost 3; bases outside the gene matches: 12. Germline CDR1 is MGHDK and CDR2 is SYGVNS. CDR3 protein: CATTLRTGHYEQYF. The DNA of the CDR3 is TGTGCCACCACTCTGCGGACAGGTCACTACGAGCAGTACTTC.

V is TRBV18 and J is TRBJ2-2; the match to TRBD2 covers 11 bases. The V gene end was trimmed by 4 bases and the J gene end by 6 bases; junction bases not matched to a gene: 7. Per germline, CDR1 KGHSH and CDR2 LQKENI. The CDR3 totals 16 residues. The CDR3 nucleotides are TGTGCCAGCTCACTCACTGTACTAGCGGGAGCCGGGGAGCTGTTTTTT. Residues: CASSLTVLAGAGELFF.

The chain links TRBV6-5 to TRBJ2-5; TRBD1 matches 9 bases. TRBJ2-7 explains the end of the DNA better; the J call may be wrong. Germline V gene sequence: CDR1 MNHEY, CDR2 SVGAGI. This CDR3 contains 15 residues. CDR3 DNA sequence: TGTGCCAGCAGCCGGACAGGGGAAGGATTCTACGAGCAGTACTTC. Its translation is CASSRTGEGFYEQYF.

This sequence joins TRBV4-2 and TRBJ2-1, with no clear D. With 1 base removed from V and 7 bases from J, the gap between germline ends came to 5 bases. This CDR3 has 12 amino acids. CDR1 is LGHNA, CDR2 YNFKEQ, per germline. The CDR3: CASSQVGNEQFF. CDR3 in DNA: TGTGCCAGCAGCCAAGTCGGGAATGAGCAGTTCTTC.

This chain joins TRBV28 and TRBJ2-2, with 7 bases matching TRBD2. This CDR3 is built from 15 residues. Germline trimming cut 2 bases from V and 4 bases from J; bases unmatched to any gene: 4. The germline V gene encodes CDR1 MDHEN and CDR2 SYDVKM. CDR3 sequence reads: CASSLAGRGTGELFF. Written as DNA, the CDR3 is TGTGCCAGCAGTTTAGCGGGGAGGGGCACCGGGGAGCTGTTTTTT.

V usage is TRBV5-4 and J usage is TRBJ1-1, with D possibly matching TRBD1 (5 bases). Looked up from germline, CDR1 is SGHNT and CDR2 is YYREEE (reference sequence). The CDR3 sequence is 19 residues long. Deletions cut 0 bases from V and 2 bases from J, with 23 bases between. CDR3 region: CASSLARTSRGPFNTEAFF. The CDR3 DNA reads as TGTGCCAGCAGCTTGGCCCGGACATCCCGAGGTCCGTTTAACACTGAAGCTTTCTTT.

The chain combines TRBV2 with TRBJ1-4; D gene unclear. V was shortened by 1 base and J by 0 bases, with 6 bases between the two germline ends. The CDR3 sequence is 15 residues long. The V gene's germline CDR1 is SNHLY and CDR2 FYNNEI. As DNA, the CDR3 is TGTGCCAGCAGTGAAGGGCAGGCAACTAATGAAAAACTGTTTTTT. It encodes CASSEGQATNEKLFF.

The rearrangement joins TRBV18 to TRBJ1-3; D gene ambiguous. In germline, CDR1 is KGHSH, CDR2 LQKENI. This CDR3 has 16 amino acids. Trimming cost V 2 bases and J 0 bases, with 11 bases left between them. The CDR3 nucleotides read TGTGCCAGCTCACCATGGGCGGCCAGCTCTGGAAACACCATATATTTT. It is translated as CASSPWAASSGNTIYF. Using reference TRBV18 and TRBJ1-3 for the parts outside the CDR3, the full variable domain is NAGVMQNPRHLVRRRGQEARLRCSPMKGHSHVYWYRQLPEEGLKFMVYLQKENIIDESGMPKERFSAEFPKEGPSILRIQQVVRGDSAAYFCASSPWAASSGNTIYFGEGSWLTVV.

This sequence joins TRBV25-1 and TRBJ1-4, with unresolved D. Trimming took off 2 bases at V and 1 base at J, with 8 bases between the two ends. CDR1 is MGHDK and CDR2 is SYGVNS in the germline V gene. The CDR3 runs 15 residues. CDR3 protein: CASSEGGRTNEKLFF. The CDR3 nucleotides are TGTGCCAGCAGTGAAGGAGGCAGAACTAATGAAAAACTGTTTTTT.

The V gene is TRBV2, the J gene TRBJ1-2, with 8 bases that match TRBD1. V trimming: 6 bases; J trimming: 3 bases; junction bases outside the gene matches: 3. Germline CDR1 is SNHLY and CDR2 is FYNNEI. The CDR3 length is 13 residues. DNA of the CDR3: TGTGCCAGCAGGGAGACAGGGGACTATGGCTACACCTTC. This codes for CASRETGDYGYTF.

V gene TRBV6-5 combines with J gene TRBJ2-1; D may be TRBD2 (6 bases). There are 13 residues in the CDR3. Between the trimmed V and J ends, which lost 2 bases and 9 bases, there was a span of 11 bases. Germline V gene sequence: CDR1 MNHEY, CDR2 SVGAGI. The CDR3 here is CASSYVRGTEQFF. DNA for the CDR3: TGTGCCAGCAGTTACGTTCGGGGGACTGAGCAGTTCTTC.

The chain is built from TRBV6-1 and TRBJ1-2; 8 bases map to TRBD1. The CDR3 contains 15 residues. Trimming at V came to 0 bases and at J to 3 bases, leaving 3 bases not matched to a gene. Germline CDR1 MNHNS, CDR2 SASEGT. The CDR3 loop is CASSEAGQGHYGYTF. The DNA for the CDR3 is TGTGCCAGCAGTGAAGCCGGACAGGGCCACTATGGCTACACCTTC.

V usage is TRBV27 and J usage is TRBJ2-7; perhaps TRBD2 as D (5 bases). The V end was cut by 5 bases, the J end by 6 bases, with 20 bases between. This CDR3 is built from 15 residues. Germline V gene sequence: CDR1 MNHEY, CDR2 SMNVEV (reference sequence). CDR3: CASSPLPGFQSEQYF. CDR3 nucleotides: TGTGCCAGCAGTCCCCTCCCGGGGTTCCAATCCGAGCAGTACTTC.

About this clone itself: At the DNA level, this CDR3 is encoded by other sequences in the same sample as well. The genes are TRBV2 and TRBJ1-1; no definite D call. V lost 3 bases to trimming and J lost 1 base, with 9 bases between them. The CDR3 spans 14 residues. Germline loops: CDR1 SNHLY, CDR2 FYNNEI. The CDR3 DNA sequence: TGTGCCAGCAGTGAGGAGGCCCCGAACACTGAAGCTTTCTTT. Its translation: CASSEEAPNTEAFF. Filled out from reference TRBV2 and TRBJ1-1, the complete variable domain reads EPEVTQTPSHQVTQMGQEVILRCVPISNHLYFYWYRQILGQKVEFLVSFYNNEISEKSEIFDDQFSVERPDGSNFTLKIRSTKLEDSAMYFCASSEEAPNTEAFFGQGTRLTVV.

The chain uses TRBV9 and TRBJ2-1; 10 nucleotides line up with TRBD2. V lost 4 bases and J lost 7; bases outside the gene matches: 26. Germline values: CDR1 SGDLS, CDR2 YYNGEE. CDR3 length equals 21 residues. The CDR3 DNA reads as TGTGCCAGCAGCCCCATCAAGGCTAGCGGGAGACATTCCCTCCGAGATAATGAGCAGTTCTTC. As protein: CASSPIKASGRHSLRDNEQFF.

This chain joins TRBV6-6 and TRBJ1-6; D is uncertain. Trimming shortened V by 8 bases and J by 12 bases, and 5 bases separated the two germline ends. The CDR3 is 9 amino acids. Per the germline V gene, CDR1 is MNHNY and CDR2 is SVGAGI (reference sequence). The CDR3 loop is CASGRPLHF. DNA of the CDR3: TGTGCCAGCGGTAGACCCCTCCACTTT.

The CDR3 is CASSPTGVGQTYEQYF. In DNA, the CDR3 is TGTGCCAGCAGTCCCACCGGGGTCGGACAGACCTACGAGCAGTACTTC. The chain links TRBV28 to TRBJ2-7; TRBD1 might be the D (6 bases). The germline gives CDR1 MDHEN, CDR2 SYDVKM. The CDR3 loop spans 16 amino acids. Trimming cost V 5 bases and J 2 bases, with 19 bases left between them.

A single count supports this clone. V is TRBV2 and J is TRBJ1-6; the D gene is possibly TRBD1 (6 bases). This CDR3 has 14 amino acids. Trimming pared 1 base from V and 8 bases from J, leaving 9 bases between. Germline V gene data show CDR1 as SNHLY and CDR2 as FYNNEI. The CDR3 bases are TGTGCCAGCAGTGAAGGAGGGGGGTATTCACCCCTCCACTTT. This gives the protein CASSEGGGYSPLHF.

This clone appeared once. No conserved phenylalanine or tryptophan is present at the end of the CDR3, so a read error is the likely explanation. The chain couples TRBV4-1 to TRBJ2-7, with 10 positions matching TRBD1. From germline, CDR1 is MGHRA and CDR2 YSYEKL. V was pared by 4 bases and J by 3 bases, with 3 bases of the junction left unmatched. The CDR3 sequence is 14 residues long. The chain's CDR3 is CASSRQGAFYEQYL. The CDR3 DNA follows: TGCGCCAGCAGCCGACAGGGGGCGTTCTACGAGCAGTACCTC.